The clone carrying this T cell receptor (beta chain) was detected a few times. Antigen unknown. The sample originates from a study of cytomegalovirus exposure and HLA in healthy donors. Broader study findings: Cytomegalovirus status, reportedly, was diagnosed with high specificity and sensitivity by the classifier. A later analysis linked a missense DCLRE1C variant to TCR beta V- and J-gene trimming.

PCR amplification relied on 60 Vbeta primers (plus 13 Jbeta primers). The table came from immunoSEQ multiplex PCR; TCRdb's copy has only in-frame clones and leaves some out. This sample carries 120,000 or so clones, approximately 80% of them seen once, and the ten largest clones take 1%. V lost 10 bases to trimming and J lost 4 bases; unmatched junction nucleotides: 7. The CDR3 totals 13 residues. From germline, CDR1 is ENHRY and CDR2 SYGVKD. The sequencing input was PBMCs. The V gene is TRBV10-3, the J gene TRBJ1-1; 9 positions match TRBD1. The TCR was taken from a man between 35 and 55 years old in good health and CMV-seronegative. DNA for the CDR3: TGTGCCACCGTCGGGACAGGGAGCACTGAAGCTTTCTTT. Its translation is CATVGTGSTEAFF.